This TCR beta chain was captured in a study of cytomegalovirus exposure and HLA in healthy donors. V lost 1 base to trimming and J lost 0 bases, with 7 bases between them. CDR1 MDHEN and CDR2 SYDVKM come from the germline V gene. This CDR3 is 15 amino acids long. A remark on this clone: Antigen specificity is unknown.

The primer mix had 60 Vbeta and 13 Jbeta primers. The table came from immunoSEQ multiplex PCR; TCRdb's copy has only in-frame clones and leaves some out. The sample includes about 130,000 clones, 85% seen only once; the top ten take under 8.5%. Study-wide results and limits: An assumption of roughly uniform sequencing depth across donors underlay the presence/absence analyses.

The chain is built from TRBV28 and TRBJ1-3, with D unresolved. The sample comprised PBMCs. This clonotype was sampled from a woman in her 30s in good health and CMV-seropositive. This CDR3 is CASSLFRGSGNTIYF. The CDR3 DNA reads TGTGCCAGCAGTTTATTCCGGGGCTCTGGAAACACCATATATTTT.